These 14 T cell receptor beta chains originate from one sample sequenced in a study of siplizumab effects on memory and regulatory T cells. Sequencing used immunoSEQ multiplex PCR; TCRdb keeps in-frame clones, though not all of them. The top ten clones hold approximately 0.66% of a sample with 85,000 to 130,000 clones, around 92% of them seen once. The sample comprised Tregs sorted from blood. The receptors stem from a human donor in good health.

The CDR3 DNA follows: TGCAGCGGGGGGACTCCAAGGGGGCCAGATACGCAGTATTTT. Amino acids: CSGGTPRGPDTQYF. The rearrangement links TRBV29-1 to TRBJ2-3, with a possible D match to TRBD1 (7 bases). The V and J ends lost 7 bases and 4 bases respectively, with 18 bases between them. CDR1 is SQVTM, CDR2 ANQGSEA, per germline. This CDR3 has 14 amino acids.

The chain carries TRBV7-3 and TRBJ2-1; 14 bases are a match to TRBD2. The CDR3 sequence is 15 residues long. In germline, CDR1 is SGHTA, CDR2 FQGTGA. V trimming: 4 bases; J trimming: 7 bases; junction bases outside the gene matches: 3. CDR3 protein: CASSSGLAGVNEQFF. CDR3 coding DNA: TGTGCCAGCAGCTCGGGACTAGCGGGAGTGAATGAGCAGTTCTTC.

The chain recombines TRBV5-6 with TRBJ1-5, with a possible D match to TRBD1 (6 bases). Germline V gives CDR1 SGHDT, CDR2 YYEEEE. Trimming cost V 4 bases and J 3 bases, with 11 bases left between them. The CDR3 extends over 14 amino acids. CDR3 region: CASSIQGSNQPQHF. As DNA, the CDR3 is TGTGCCAGCAGCATTCAGGGGTCCAATCAGCCCCAGCATTTT.

This chain joins TRBV11-1 and TRBJ2-7; 7 bases are shared with TRBD2. V was pared by 4 bases and J by 7 bases, with 10 bases of the junction left unmatched. The CDR3 covers 14 residues. Per germline, CDR1 SGHAT and CDR2 FQDESV (reference sequence). CDR3 loop: CASSSAGVLEEQYF. CDR3 in DNA: TGTGCCAGCAGCTCTGCGGGAGTGTTAGAGGAGCAGTACTTC. The whole variable domain, filled in from reference TRBV11-1 and TRBJ2-7, reads EAEVAQSPRYKITEKSQAVAFWCDPISGHATLYWYRQILGQGPELLVQFQDESVVDDSQLPKDRFSAERLKGVDSTLKIQPAELGDSAMYLCASSSAGVLEEQYFGPGTRLTVT.

The V and J genes are TRBV5-1 and TRBJ1-1, with D uncertain. In germline, CDR1 is SGHRS, CDR2 YFSETQ. The CDR3 runs 13 residues. V shed 1 base and J shed 4 bases, with 8 bases lying between them. Here the CDR3 reads CASSLSPPTEAFF. The CDR3 nucleotides read TGCGCCAGCAGCTTGTCCCCCCCCACTGAAGCTTTCTTT.

The gene calls are TRBV19 and TRBJ2-1, with D maybe TRBD2 (5 bases). The CDR3 extends over 14 amino acids. CDR1 and CDR2 (germline): LNHDA, SQIVND (reference sequence). V was cut by 7 bases and J by 6 bases, with 16 bases left in between. This CDR3 reads CASTPSTRINEQFF. In DNA form, the CDR3 reads TGTGCCAGTACCCCATCTACTAGAATCAATGAGCAGTTCTTC.

The chain combines TRBV6-6 with TRBJ1-1; 8 nucleotides match TRBD1. V was clipped by 5 bases and J by 4 bases; unmatched bases: 3. CDR3 length: 13 amino acids. The germline V gene encodes CDR1 MNHNY and CDR2 SVGAGI (reference sequence). CDR3 residues: CASSLDRGTEAFF. CDR3 sequence (DNA): TGTGCCAGCAGTCTCGACAGGGGCACTGAAGCTTTCTTT.

V gene TRBV5-6 combines with J gene TRBJ2-7; TRBD2 aligns across 7 bases. J lost 6 bases, V lost 4 bases, and 7 bases had no gene match. Germline V gene data show CDR1 as SGHDT and CDR2 as YYEEEE. CDR3 length: 13 residues. CDR3 sequence (DNA): TGTGCCAGCAGCCTTACATGGGGGGGCGAGCAGTACTTC. Translated: CASSLTWGGEQYF. Together with reference TRBV5-6 and TRBJ2-7, the CDR3 gives the full variable domain: DAGVTQSPTHLIKTRGQQVTLRCSPKSGHDTVSWYQQALGQGPQFIFQYYEEEERQRGNFPDRFSGHQFPNYSSELNVNALLLGDSALYLCASSLTWGGEQYFGPGTRLTVT.

The rearrangement joins TRBV7-3 to TRBJ1-1; 9 positions match TRBD1. From germline, CDR1 is SGHTA and CDR2 FQGTGA. V lost 5 bases and J lost 0; bases outside the gene matches: 10. CDR3 length: 17 amino acids. CDR3 sequence (DNA): TGTGCCAGCAGCCCCCGGACAGGGGCGCTGATGAACACTGAAGCTTTCTTT. It translates to CASSPRTGALMNTEAFF. The full variable domain, completed using reference TRBV7-3 and TRBJ1-1, is GAGVSQTPSNKVTEKGKYVELRCDPISGHTALYWYRQSLGQGPEFLIYFQGTGAADDSGLPNDRFFAVRPEGSVSTLKIQRTERGDSAVYLCASSPRTGALMNTEAFFGQGTRLTVV.

The genes are TRBV28 and TRBJ2-1, with TRBD2 matching 12 bases. J lost 8 bases, V lost 5 bases, and 7 bases had no gene match. Germline loops: CDR1 MDHEN, CDR2 SYDVKM. The CDR3 contains 15 residues. CDR3 sequence reads: CASSLTSSGRDEQFF. The CDR3 region has the DNA TGTGCCAGCAGTCTCACTTCTAGCGGGAGGGATGAGCAGTTCTTC.

The rearrangement links TRBV2 to TRBJ2-7, with 9 bases aligning to TRBD1. Per germline, CDR1 SNHLY and CDR2 FYNNEI. With 7 bases clipped from V and 6 bases from J, the junction kept 7 bases outside the gene matches. This CDR3 region has 13 residues. The CDR3 sequence is CASNPGQGGEQYF. CDR3 in DNA: TGTGCCAGCAACCCGGGACAGGGAGGCGAGCAGTACTTC.

The gene calls are TRBV29-1 and TRBJ2-1; D might be TRBD1 (7 bases). Germline V gene data show CDR1 as SQVTM and CDR2 as ANQGSEA. The CDR3 totals 14 residues. Trimming cost V 2 bases and J 6 bases, with 14 bases left between them. CDR3 sequence (DNA): TGCAGCGTTGAACGCAGGGGGGCCCCCAATGAGCAGTTCTTC. Residues: CSVERRGAPNEQFF.

The J gene is TRBJ2-1, the V gene TRBV2, with 11 bases aligning to TRBD2. Per germline, CDR1 SNHLY and CDR2 FYNNEI. The V and J ends lost 4 bases and 0 bases, in that order; junction bases with no gene match: 20. There are 22 residues in the CDR3. The CDR3 sequence: CASSGDVGGRLAGRSSYNEQFF. The CDR3 DNA reads TGTGCCAGCAGTGGGGATGTGGGGGGAAGACTAGCGGGAAGGAGCTCCTACAATGAGCAGTTCTTC.

This clone was recorded a few times. The J gene is TRBJ2-5, the V gene TRBV9; possibly TRBD1 for D (5 bases). Trimming stripped 8 bases from V and 0 bases from J, with 17 bases between. Looked up from germline, CDR1 is SGDLS and CDR2 is YYNGEE. This CDR3 contains 15 residues. CDR3 in amino acids: CASTPGPSYQETQYF. DNA for the CDR3: TGTGCCAGTACTCCAGGGCCGTCGTACCAAGAGACCCAGTACTTC.